The rows below give T cell receptor beta chains drawn from one sample of a study of T cells in Graves' hyperthyroidism and ophthalmopathy. From the multiplex PCR reads, TCRdb called clonotypes with MiXCR, one entry per CDR3 protein. The sample has roughly 260,000 distinct CDR3 sequences, less than 15% seen once. The sequencing sample was made of blood. These receptors all come from a woman aged 40-49 years with Graves' hyperthyroidism that later progressed to Graves' ophthalmopathy. Both conserved end residues are part of each CDR3. The D gene is left open where the match is weak. Not all rows give a size; the values are once, few, many and, for expanded clones, a class.

TRBJ2-3 TRBD2 TRBV30 many TGTGCCTGGAGTCCGGGACTAGCGGGAGATTGGGGGGCCACAGATACGCAGTATTTT CAWSPGLAGDWGATDTQYF
TRBJ2-7 NA TRBV12-3/TRBV12-4 many TGTGCCACCACCCCGGGCCGACGGCGGGAGCAGTACTTC CATTPGRRREQYF
TRBJ2-1 NA TRBV2 NA TGTGCCAGCAGGACCGGGACACCCAACGTGGAGCAGTTCTTC CASRTGTPNVEQFF
TRBJ1-3 TRBD1 TRBV20-1 many TGCAGTGCTAGCCGGACAGGGGAAGCAAACACCATATATTTT CSASRTGEANTIYF
TRBJ2-7 NA TRBV19 few TGTGCCAGTAGTATCGGACACTCCTACGAGCAGTACTTC CASSIGHSYEQYF
TRBJ2-1 TRBD1 TRBV6-5 many TGTGCCAGCAGTTTCGGACAGGGGGGTGGGAATGAGCAGTTCTTC CASSFGQGGGNEQFF
TRBJ2-1 NA TRBV20-1 many TGCAGTGGGTTGGGCGGACTATACAATGAGCAGTTCTTC CSGLGGLYNEQFF
TRBJ2-5 NA TRBV20-1 many TGCAGTGCTACGGGAATTGGAGAGACCCAGTACTTC CSATGIGETQYF
TRBJ1-5 TRBD1 TRBV28 many TGTGCCAGCACCTCAGGGGGTAGCAATCAGCCCCAGCATTTT CASTSGGSNQPQHF
TRBJ2-7 NA TRBV7-9 many TGTGCCAGCATCAGACTAGAGAGTCTCTACGAGCAGTACTTC CASIRLESLYEQYF
TRBJ2-2 NA TRBV7-9 many TGTGCCAGCAGCTTAGAGGGAAGCATGAATACCGGGGAGCTGTTTTTT CASSLEGSMNTGELFF
TRBJ2-1 NA TRBV11-3 many TGTGCCAGCAGCTTAGGGACCCAAAGTTACAATGAGCAGTTCTTC CASSLGTQSYNEQFF
TRBJ2-7 TRBD1 TRBV11-2 many TGTGCCAGCAGACATCAGGGGGACGAGCAGTACTTC CASRHQGDEQYF
TRBJ1-2 NA TRBV12-3/TRBV12-4 many TGTGCCAGCAGTGGACTTGGTTTCTATGGCTACACCTTC CASSGLGFYGYTF
TRBJ1-5 NA TRBV3-1 many TGTGCCAGCAGCCAAGACGGGGGGTACAATCAGCCCCAGCATTTT CASSQDGGYNQPQHF
TRBJ2-7 NA TRBV6-5 NA TGTGCCAGCAGTTACTCGATCGATCCCACCCTCTACGAGCAGTACTTC CASSYSIDPTLYEQYF
TRBJ1-1 TRBD1 TRBV4-1 many TGCGCCAGCAGCCATTTCCCTGGACAGGGCAACCTCATGAACACTGAAGCTTTCTTT CASSHFPGQGNLMNTEAFF
TRBJ2-4 NA TRBV28 few TGTGCCAGCAGTACGGGGACTCAGTGGATAAACATTCAGTACTTC CASSTGTQWINIQYF
TRBJ1-1 TRBD1 TRBV20-1 many TGCAGTGCTAGGGAGGGACAGATCACTGAAGCTTTCTTT CSAREGQITEAFF
TRBJ2-5 TRBD1 TRBV28 many TGTGCCAGCAGTTCCGCCAAAACTCTAGGGGGCGTGGAGACCCAGTACTTC CASSSAKTLGGVETQYF
TRBJ1-2 NA TRBV27 NA TGTGCCAGCAAGTTCAGGGGTCTCAACTATGGCTACACCTTC CASKFRGLNYGYTF
TRBJ2-3 NA TRBV20-1 many TGCAGTGCTAGAGATCCTACTCATAGGGGCACAGATACGCAGTATTTT CSARDPTHRGTDTQYF
TRBJ2-6 NA TRBV19 NA TGTGCCAGTAGGACCGGGATGGTTAGCTCTGGGGCCAACGTCCTGACTTTC CASRTGMVSSGANVLTF
TRBJ2-5 NA TRBV11-1 NA TGTGCCAGCACCACCGGGAGAAAAGAGACCCAGTACTTC CASTTGRKETQYF
TRBJ1-1 NA TRBV2 many TGTGCCAGCAGTTGGGAGAACACTGAAGCTTTCTTT CASSWENTEAFF
TRBJ2-1 NA TRBV5-4 NA TGTGCCAGCAGCTTGGATTTATCTAGCCCTGAGCAGTTCTTC CASSLDLSSPEQFF
TRBJ1-6 NA TRBV28 many TGTGCCAGCAGTTTCTGGGGGACGAAGAGTAATTCACCCCTCCACTTT CASSFWGTKSNSPLHF
TRBJ2-5 TRBD2 TRBV24-1 many TGTGCCACCAGTGATCCGTCGCTAGCGGGAGGAACCGGAGAGACCCAGTACTTC CATSDPSLAGGTGETQYF
TRBJ1-1 NA TRBV6-1 many TGTGCCAGCAGTCGAAGCGTCCACACTGAAGCTTTCTTT CASSRSVHTEAFF
TRBJ2-1 TRBD2 TRBV2 NA TGTGCCAGCAGTACTAGCGGAGGGGGGAATGAGCAGTTCTTC CASSTSGGGNEQFF
TRBJ2-7 NA TRBV6-1 NA TGTGCCAGCAGTGAACTAGGGACAACAACCAACTACGAGCAGTACTTC CASSELGTTTNYEQYF
TRBJ2-2 TRBD1 TRBV19 many TGTGCCAGTACCAACAGGGGTTTAGGCGGGGAGCTGTTTTTT CASTNRGLGGELFF